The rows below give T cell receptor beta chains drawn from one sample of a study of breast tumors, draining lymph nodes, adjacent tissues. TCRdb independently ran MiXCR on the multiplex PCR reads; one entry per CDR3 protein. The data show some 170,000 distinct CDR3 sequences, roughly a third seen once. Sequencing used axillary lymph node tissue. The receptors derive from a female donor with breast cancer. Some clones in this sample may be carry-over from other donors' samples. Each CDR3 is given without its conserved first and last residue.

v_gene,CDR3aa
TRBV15,ATSSLEGGYNEQF
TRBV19,ASSIRGQGPYSNQPQH
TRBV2,ASSEMGVSNQPQH
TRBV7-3,ASSITGGQETQY
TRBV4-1,ASSQGARAVQETQY
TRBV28,ATAPADRIYNEQF
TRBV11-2,ASSEQVSTDTQY
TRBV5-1,ASSQTGRSYEQY
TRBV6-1,ASSNRQELTQQY
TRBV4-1,ASSQQDLAGNTGELF
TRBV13,ASSLPSGANVLT
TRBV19,ASRNRANTGELF
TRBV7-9,ASSLVAGSGANVLT
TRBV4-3,ASSQPGVGTDTQY
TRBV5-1,ASSESGTSGRYGYT
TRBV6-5,ASSPRGVGGY
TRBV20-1,SARSSGTSSDTQY
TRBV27,ASSSPLTSGASTDTQY
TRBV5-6,ASSFGFTLALNEQF
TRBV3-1,ASSHLTDTQY
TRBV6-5,ASRGQGFTNVLT
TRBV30,AWKLDGLNPGELF
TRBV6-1,ASSDVGGSEKLF
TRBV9,ASSGQLSSYGYT
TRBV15,ATSGPLDRNGYT
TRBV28,ASGGFSNYGYT